A single sample is the source of the 25 T cell receptor beta chains below, sequenced in a study of long-term antiretroviral therapy in people with HIV. A v3.0 immunoSEQ assay was performed at survey level. TCRdb's table, derived via immunoSEQ multiplex PCR, lists solely in-frame clones and lacks some. Found here are tens of thousands of clones, roughly 80% of them singletons; the top ten hold over 6.5%. The source material was unsorted PBMCs, sampled 0.4 years before starting antiretroviral therapy. The origin of the receptors is a man aged 18 to 29 with HIV.

This clone was found a few times. The chain links TRBV10-3 to TRBJ1-5, with TRBD1 matching over 8 bases. There are 13 residues in the CDR3. Germline-derived CDR1 and CDR2 are ENHRY and SYGVKD. V lost 2 bases and J lost 6; bases outside the gene matches: 0. The CDR3 DNA reads as TGTGCCATCAGTGAGGACAGGGGTCAGCCCCAGCATTTT. Its protein is CAISEDRGQPQHF.

This sequence joins TRBV7-9 and TRBJ1-4; D is ambiguous. The length of the CDR3 is 13 residues. Germline V gene lookup returns CDR1 SEHNR and CDR2 FQNEAQ (reference sequence). Trimming pared 3 bases from V and 7 bases from J, leaving 9 bases between. CDR3 amino acids: CASSFGRSEKLFF. The CDR3 DNA is TGTGCCAGCAGCTTTGGACGAAGTGAAAAACTGTTTTTT.

The genes are TRBV10-3 and TRBJ1-4; the D gene is possibly TRBD1 (6 bases). The ends were cut back, 3 bases at V and 4 bases at J, with 12 bases in the middle. The CDR3 extends over 15 amino acids. Germline CDR1 reads ENHRY; CDR2 reads SYGVKD. The CDR3 DNA reads TGTGCCATCAGTGATTCAAAGGGGGTTAATGAAAAACTGTTTTTT. Its protein is CAISDSKGVNEKLFF.

The J gene is TRBJ2-6, the V gene TRBV30, with TRBD1 matching over 12 bases. The CDR3 extends over 18 amino acids. Looked up from germline, CDR1 is GTSNPN and CDR2 is SVGIG (reference sequence). After removal of 0 bases from V and 2 bases from J, the junction contained 5 bases not matched to a gene. CDR3 residues: CAWSVGTGGVAGANVLTF. The DNA of the CDR3 is TGTGCCTGGAGTGTAGGGACAGGGGGCGTAGCTGGGGCCAACGTCCTGACTTTC.

The gene calls are TRBV28 and TRBJ1-4, with 7 bases that match TRBD1. The J segment lost 8 bases and the V segment lost 6 bases, leaving 9 bases of the junction unmatched. The CDR3 contains 14 residues. Germline CDR1 MDHEN, CDR2 SYDVKM. The CDR3 DNA follows: TGTGCCAGCAGCCTCTGGGACAGAGGGGAAAAACTGTTTTTT. Translated, it gives CASSLWDRGEKLFF.

V and J are TRBV6-4 and TRBJ1-2; no reliable D call. There are 15 residues in the CDR3. Germline V gene data show CDR1 as MRHNA and CDR2 as SNTAGT. With 2 bases removed from V and 0 bases from J, the gap between germline ends came to 10 bases. The CDR3 DNA is TGTGCCAGCAGTGACGTCGAGTTTCCTAACTATGGCTACACCTTC. Translated: CASSDVEFPNYGYTF.

V is TRBV5-4 and J is TRBJ1-3, with D uncertain. Germline V CDR1 and CDR2: SGHNT, YYREEE (reference sequence). CDR3 length: 14 amino acids. The V gene lost 4 bases and the J gene lost 2 bases, with 10 bases spanning the gap. CDR3 DNA: TGTGCCAGCAGCGTACGGGGAGCTGGAAACACCATATATTTT. Protein product: CASSVRGAGNTIYF.

This CDR3 is CASSQEGRGALWNIQYF. In nucleotides, the CDR3 is TGCGCCAGCAGCCAGGAGGGGAGAGGGGCTCTTTGGAACATTCAGTACTTC. This chain connects TRBV4-3 to TRBJ2-4; D is possibly TRBD2 (6 bases). The germline V gene encodes CDR1 LGHNA and CDR2 YSLEER. Trimming took 3 bases from V and 7 from J, leaving 22 bases between them. The CDR3 loop spans 17 amino acids.

V gene TRBV19 combines with J gene TRBJ1-2; 7 nucleotides line up with TRBD1. Trimming cost V 5 bases and J 7 bases; bases outside gene matches: 7. Germline CDR1 is LNHDA and CDR2 is SQIVND (reference sequence). This CDR3 is built from 13 residues. The CDR3 reads CASSPGTATGYTF. The CDR3 DNA is TGTGCCAGTAGTCCAGGGACAGCAACTGGCTACACCTTC.

The CDR3 reads CASSQRRSGYEQYF. The CDR3 DNA follows: TGTGCCAGCAGCCAAAGACGGTCAGGGTACGAGCAGTACTTC. V and J are TRBV13 and TRBJ2-7; tentatively, D is TRBD1 (5 bases). Germline CDR1 reads PRHDT; CDR2 reads FYEKMQ (reference sequence). Trimming cost V 5 bases and J 4 bases, with 15 bases left between them. The CDR3 length is 14 residues. Supplemented by reference TRBV13 and TRBJ2-7, the full variable domain reads AAGVIQSPRHLIKEKRETATLKCYPIPRHDTVYWYQQGPGQDPQFLISFYEKMQSDKGSIPDRFSAQQFSDYHSELNMSSLELGDSALYFCASSQRRSGYEQYFGPGTRLTVT.

J is TRBJ2-7 and V is TRBV7-8, with a tentative D call TRBD2 (6 bases). Trimming pared 3 bases from V and 6 bases from J, leaving 18 bases between. CDR3 size: 15 residues. Germline CDR1 SGHVS, CDR2 FQNEAQ. The CDR3 region has the DNA TGTGCCAGCAGCTTGCCGGGCGCGGGATCAAGCGAGCAGTACTTC. Translated: CASSLPGAGSSEQYF.

This clone occurred a few times. The chain is built from TRBV6-5 and TRBJ1-2, with 7 bases aligning to TRBD1. Germline-derived CDR1 and CDR2 are MNHEY and SVGAGI. Unmatched junction bases numbered 8, after V lost 5 bases and J lost 5 bases. The CDR3 spans 14 residues. Written as DNA, the CDR3 is TGTGCCAGCAGTCTCCGGGACAGACTATATGGCTACACCTTC. Its translation is CASSLRDRLYGYTF.

The rearrangement joins TRBV10-3 to TRBJ1-2, with unresolved D. This CDR3 is 19 amino acids long. Germline loops: CDR1 ENHRY, CDR2 SYGVKD. V was trimmed by 0 bases and J by 3 bases, leaving 23 bases between them. The CDR3 sequence is CAISESASARLLSDYGYTF. Written as DNA, the CDR3 is TGTGCCATCAGTGAGTCGGCATCGGCTAGGCTACTATCGGACTATGGCTACACCTTC.

This chain connects TRBV4-1 to TRBJ1-4; D is uncertain. The V end lost 1 base, the J end lost 3 bases, and 12 bases lay between the germline ends. The CDR3 is made up of 16 amino acids. CDR1 and CDR2 from the germline V gene are MGHRA and YSYEKL. In DNA, the CDR3 is TGCGCCAGCAGCCAAGGATGGACCCAGCCTAATGAAAAACTGTTTTTT. Translating it yields CASSQGWTQPNEKLFF.

The chain links TRBV5-4 to TRBJ2-7; 10 bases fit TRBD2. V trimming: 0 bases; J trimming: 1 base; junction bases outside the gene matches: 4. CDR3 length: 16 amino acids. Germline CDR1 SGHNT, CDR2 YYREEE (reference sequence). The CDR3 bases are TGTGCCAGCAGCTTGGGAGGAGCGGGGGGGTCCTACGAGCAGTACTTC. This codes for CASSLGGAGGSYEQYF.

This chain joins TRBV19 and TRBJ2-7, with no clear D. The length of the CDR3 is 15 residues. CDR1 is LNHDA and CDR2 is SQIVND in the germline V gene (reference sequence). Trimming removed 3 bases from V and 4 bases from J, with 16 bases in between. The CDR3 spells CASSIVSSGSYEQYF. The CDR3 coding sequence is TGTGCCAGTAGTATCGTGAGTAGTGGCTCTTACGAGCAGTACTTC.

The V and J genes are TRBV5-6 and TRBJ2-3, with 9 bases aligning to TRBD2. V shed 3 bases, J shed 4 bases, and the junction held 9 bases outside the gene matches. This CDR3 is 16 amino acids long. Germline V CDR1 and CDR2: SGHDT, YYEEEE. CDR3 sequence reads: CASSWGAGGGADTQYF. The CDR3 DNA reads as TGTGCCAGCAGCTGGGGAGCGGGGGGCGGGGCAGATACGCAGTATTTT. The full variable domain, its missing parts supplied by reference TRBV5-6 and TRBJ2-3, is DAGVTQSPTHLIKTRGQQVTLRCSPKSGHDTVSWYQQALGQGPQFIFQYYEEEERQRGNFPDRFSGHQFPNYSSELNVNALLLGDSALYLCASSWGAGGGADTQYFGPGTRLTVL.

The J gene is TRBJ2-5, the V gene TRBV5-1; D is unclear. Trimming cost V 0 bases and J 4 bases, with 13 bases left between them. This CDR3 has 15 residues. Germline CDR1 reads SGHRS; CDR2 reads YFSETQ. The CDR3 DNA reads TGCGCCAGCAGCTTGGAGGGCAGGAAGGGAGAGACCCAGTACTTC. As protein: CASSLEGRKGETQYF.

The chain carries TRBV29-1 and TRBJ2-7; 11 bases fit TRBD1. CDR3 length: 13 residues. Germline CDR1 reads SQVTM; CDR2 reads ANQGSEA. V was clipped by 7 bases and J by 2 bases; unmatched bases: 4. The CDR3 reads CSARTGGTYEQYF. Written as DNA, the CDR3 is TGCAGCGCCCGGACAGGGGGCACCTACGAGCAGTACTTC.

V and J are TRBV5-6 and TRBJ2-5, with 10 bases fitting TRBD1. Germline V CDR1 and CDR2: SGHDT, YYEEEE. The J segment lost 1 base and the V segment lost 0 bases, leaving 3 bases of the junction unmatched. CDR3 length: 16 residues. The CDR3 DNA reads TGTGCCAGCAGCTTGGTGGGACAGGGGTTCCAAGAGACCCAGTACTTC. Translating it yields CASSLVGQGFQETQYF.

CDR3 sequence: CASRAGTATEQYF. The CDR3, as DNA: TGTGCCAGCAGGGCCGGGACAGCCACCGAGCAGTACTTC. The rearrangement uses TRBV2 and TRBJ2-7; TRBD1 matches at 7 bases. The germline CDR1 and CDR2 sequences are SNHLY and FYNNEI. The CDR3 is 13 residues long. V lost 6 bases to trimming and J lost 6 bases; unmatched junction nucleotides: 8.

This clone was counted a single time. The rearrangement joins TRBV5-1 to TRBJ2-7; TRBD2 matches at 9 bases. The CDR3 runs 16 residues. Germline assignment: CDR1 SGHRS and CDR2 YFSETQ. Losses at the gene ends were 0 bases for V and 7 bases for J; bases not matched to a gene: 11. The CDR3 nucleotides read TGCGCCAGCAGCTTGGCCGGGGTAGCGGGAGTGGAAGAGCAGTACTTC. Protein product: CASSLAGVAGVEEQYF.

V and J are TRBV30 and TRBJ1-1; D call uncertain. The germline V gene encodes CDR1 GTSNPN and CDR2 SVGIG (reference sequence). V lost 2 bases, J lost 7 bases, and 17 bases lay in between. This CDR3 is built from 14 residues. For the CDR3, the DNA is TGTGCCTGGAGTTTCCCCCACTCCGGCGGTGAAGCTTTCTTT. It encodes CAWSFPHSGGEAFF.

This clone has only one observation. The CDR3 region has the DNA TGTGCCAGCAGCCCCCGACCCCGGGGCCGGACAGTCGGAAACACCATATATTTT. Residues: CASSPRPRGRTVGNTIYF. The V call is TRBV9, the J call TRBJ1-3; D is perhaps TRBD1 (6 bases). V was shortened by 4 bases and J by 4 bases, with 24 bases between the two germline ends. The CDR3 has 18 residues. Germline CDR1 reads SGDLS; CDR2 reads YYNGEE. The whole variable domain, remainder taken from reference TRBV9 and TRBJ1-3, is DSGVTQTPKHLITATGQRVTLRCSPRSGDLSVYWYQQSLDQGLQFLIQYYNGEERAKGNILERFSAQQFPDLHSELNLSSLELGDSALYFCASSPRPRGRTVGNTIYFGEGSWLTVV.

This sequence joins TRBV27 and TRBJ2-1; D unclear. The CDR3 totals 11 residues. The V gene lost 4 bases and the J gene lost 4 bases, with 2 bases spanning the gap. Germline values: CDR1 MNHEY, CDR2 SMNVEV (reference sequence). Here the CDR3 reads CASSWYNEQFF. The CDR3 DNA follows: TGTGCCAGCAGTTGGTACAATGAGCAGTTCTTC.